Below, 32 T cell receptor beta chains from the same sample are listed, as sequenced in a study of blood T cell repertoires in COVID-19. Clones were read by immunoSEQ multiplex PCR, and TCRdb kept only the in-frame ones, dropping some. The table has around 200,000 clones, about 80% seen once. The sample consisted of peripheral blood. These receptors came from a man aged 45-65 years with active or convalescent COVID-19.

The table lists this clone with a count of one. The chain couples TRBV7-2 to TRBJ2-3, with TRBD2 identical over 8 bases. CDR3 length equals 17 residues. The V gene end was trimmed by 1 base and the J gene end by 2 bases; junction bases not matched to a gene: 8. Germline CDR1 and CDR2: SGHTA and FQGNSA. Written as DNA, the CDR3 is TGTGCCAGCAGCTTAGAGGCGCGGGGGGTCCCCACAGATACGCAGTATTTT. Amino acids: CASSLEARGVPTDTQYF.

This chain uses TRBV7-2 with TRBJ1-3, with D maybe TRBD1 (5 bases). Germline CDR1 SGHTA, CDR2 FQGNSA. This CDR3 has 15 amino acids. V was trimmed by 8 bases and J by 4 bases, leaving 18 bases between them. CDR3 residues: CASGDSALNGNTIYF. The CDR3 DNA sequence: TGTGCCAGCGGGGACTCGGCTCTTAACGGAAACACCATATATTTT.

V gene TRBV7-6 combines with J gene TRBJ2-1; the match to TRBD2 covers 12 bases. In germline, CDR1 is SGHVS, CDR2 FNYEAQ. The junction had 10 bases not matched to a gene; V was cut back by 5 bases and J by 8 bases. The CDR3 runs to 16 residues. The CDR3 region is CASSSSSGGAGDEQFF. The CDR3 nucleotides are TGTGCCAGCAGCAGCTCTAGCGGGGGGGCTGGAGATGAGCAGTTCTTC.

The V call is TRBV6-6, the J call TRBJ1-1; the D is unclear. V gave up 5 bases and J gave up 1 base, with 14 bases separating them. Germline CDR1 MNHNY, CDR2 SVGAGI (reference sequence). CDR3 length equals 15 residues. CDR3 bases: TGTGCCAGCAGTCCCCCGCGCGGGGAGAACACTGAAGCTTTCTTT. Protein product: CASSPPRGENTEAFF.

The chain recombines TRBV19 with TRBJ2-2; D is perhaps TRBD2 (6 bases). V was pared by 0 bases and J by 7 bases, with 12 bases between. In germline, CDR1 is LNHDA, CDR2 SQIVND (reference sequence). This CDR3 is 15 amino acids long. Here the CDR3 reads CASSIELWEVGELFF. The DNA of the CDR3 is TGTGCCAGTAGTATAGAGCTGTGGGAGGTCGGGGAGCTGTTTTTT.

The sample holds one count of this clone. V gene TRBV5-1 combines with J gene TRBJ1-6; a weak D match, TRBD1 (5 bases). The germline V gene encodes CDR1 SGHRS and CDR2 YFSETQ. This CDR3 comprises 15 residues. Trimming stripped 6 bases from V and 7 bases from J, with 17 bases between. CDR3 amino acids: CASTFGQGGNSPLHF. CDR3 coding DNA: TGCGCCAGCACCTTCGGTCAGGGTGGGAATTCACCCCTCCACTTT.

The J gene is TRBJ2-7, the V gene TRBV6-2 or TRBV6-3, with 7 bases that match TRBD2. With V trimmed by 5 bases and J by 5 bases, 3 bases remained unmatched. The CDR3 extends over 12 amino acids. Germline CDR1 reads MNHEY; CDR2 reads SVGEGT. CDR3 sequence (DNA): TGTGCCAGCAGTCAGACTAGCCACGAGCAGTACTTC. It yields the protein CASSQTSHEQYF.

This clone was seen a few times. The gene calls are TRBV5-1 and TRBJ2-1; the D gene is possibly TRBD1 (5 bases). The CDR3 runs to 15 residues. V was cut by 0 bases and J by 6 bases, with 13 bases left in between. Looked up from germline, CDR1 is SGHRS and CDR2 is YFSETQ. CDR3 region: CASSLAPGYTNEQFF. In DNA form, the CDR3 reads TGCGCCAGCAGCTTGGCCCCAGGGTACACCAATGAGCAGTTCTTC.

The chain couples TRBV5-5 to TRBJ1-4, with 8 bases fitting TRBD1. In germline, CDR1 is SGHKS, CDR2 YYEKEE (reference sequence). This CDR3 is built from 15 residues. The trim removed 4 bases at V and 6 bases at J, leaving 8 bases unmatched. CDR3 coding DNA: TGTGCCAGCAGCATGACAGGGGCTGGCGATGAAAAACTGTTTTTT. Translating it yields CASSMTGAGDEKLFF.

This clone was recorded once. For the CDR3, the DNA is TGTGCCAGCAGGGACCACAGGGCCCATAGCACAGATACGCAGTATTTT. It codes for CASRDHRAHSTDTQYF. This chain connects TRBV2 to TRBJ2-3, with a weak D call TRBD1 (6 bases). The CDR3 sequence is 16 residues long. V lost 6 bases and J 0 bases, leaving 16 bases between the germline ends. The germline V gene encodes CDR1 SNHLY and CDR2 FYNNEI.

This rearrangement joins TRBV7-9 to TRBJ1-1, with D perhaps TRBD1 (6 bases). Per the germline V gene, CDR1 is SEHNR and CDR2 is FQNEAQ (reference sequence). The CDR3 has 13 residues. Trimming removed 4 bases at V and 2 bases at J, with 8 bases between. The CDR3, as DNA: TGTGCCAGCAGCTCGGACAGTAACACTGAAGCTTTCTTT. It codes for CASSSDSNTEAFF.

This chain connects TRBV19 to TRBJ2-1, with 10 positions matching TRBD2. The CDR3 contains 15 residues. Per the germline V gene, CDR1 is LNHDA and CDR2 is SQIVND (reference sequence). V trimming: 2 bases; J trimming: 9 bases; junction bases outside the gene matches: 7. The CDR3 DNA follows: TGTGCCAGTAGTATAACAGCGGGGGGGTCCGGTGAGCAGTTCTTC. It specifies CASSITAGGSGEQFF.

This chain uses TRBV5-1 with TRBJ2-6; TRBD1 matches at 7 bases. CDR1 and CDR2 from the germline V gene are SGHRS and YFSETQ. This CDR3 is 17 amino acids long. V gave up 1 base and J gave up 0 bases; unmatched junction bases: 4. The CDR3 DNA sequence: TGCGCCAGCAGCTTGTACGGGACAGTCTCTGGGGCCAACGTCCTGACTTTC. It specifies CASSLYGTVSGANVLTF. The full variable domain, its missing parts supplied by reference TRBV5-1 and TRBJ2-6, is KAGVTQTPRYLIKTRGQQVTLSCSPISGHRSVSWYQQTPGQGLQFLFEYFSETQRNKGNFPGRFSGRQFSNSRSEMNVSTLELGDSALYLCASSLYGTVSGANVLTFGAGSRLTVL.

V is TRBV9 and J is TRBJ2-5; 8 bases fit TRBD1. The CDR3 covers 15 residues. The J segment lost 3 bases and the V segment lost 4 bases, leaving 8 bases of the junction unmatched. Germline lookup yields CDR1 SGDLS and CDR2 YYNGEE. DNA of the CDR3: TGTGCCAGCAGCCCACGACAGGGGCGGGAAGAGACCCAGTACTTC. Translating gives CASSPRQGREETQYF.

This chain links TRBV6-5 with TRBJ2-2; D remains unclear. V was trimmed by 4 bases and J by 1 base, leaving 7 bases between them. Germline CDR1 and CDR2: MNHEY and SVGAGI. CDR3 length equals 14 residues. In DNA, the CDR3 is TGTGCCAGCAGTTTAAACAGGAACACCGGGGAGCTGTTTTTT. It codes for CASSLNRNTGELFF.

The DNA of the CDR3 is TGTGCCACCAGCAGAGGGGGGCAGGGGAATGAAAAACTGTTTTTT. Protein sequence: CATSRGGQGNEKLFF. The rearrangement links TRBV15 to TRBJ1-4; possible D gene TRBD1, 6 bases. Germline V gene data show CDR1 as LNHNV and CDR2 as YYDKDF (reference sequence). Trimming cost V 1 base and J 5 bases, with 11 bases left between them. CDR3 length equals 15 residues.

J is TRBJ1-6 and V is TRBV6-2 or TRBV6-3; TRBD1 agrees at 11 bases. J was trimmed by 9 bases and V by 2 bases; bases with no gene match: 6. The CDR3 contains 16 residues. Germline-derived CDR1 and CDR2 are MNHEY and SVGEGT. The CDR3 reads CASSYPSGTGGSPLHF. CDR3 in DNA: TGTGCCAGCAGTTACCCTTCCGGGACAGGGGGTTCACCCCTCCACTTT.

CDR3 residues: CASSQEEGVNTEAFF. CDR3 bases: TGCGCCAGCAGCCAAGAGGAGGGAGTGAACACTGAAGCTTTCTTT. The chain joins TRBV4-1 to TRBJ1-1; D is unresolved. V was cut by 0 bases and J by 0 bases, with 8 bases left in between. The CDR3 is made up of 15 amino acids. Germline loops: CDR1 MGHRA, CDR2 YSYEKL.

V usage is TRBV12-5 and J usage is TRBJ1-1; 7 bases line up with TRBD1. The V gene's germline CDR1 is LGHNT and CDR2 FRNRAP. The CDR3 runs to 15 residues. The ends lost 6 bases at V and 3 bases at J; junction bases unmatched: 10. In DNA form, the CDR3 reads TGTGCTAGTGGCCTGGTGAGGGGGCGGTACACTGAAGCTTTCTTT. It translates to CASGLVRGRYTEAFF.

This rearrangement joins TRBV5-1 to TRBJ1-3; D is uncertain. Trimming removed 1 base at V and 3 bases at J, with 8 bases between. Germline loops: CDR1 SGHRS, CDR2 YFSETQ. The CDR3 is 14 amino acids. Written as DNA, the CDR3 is TGCGCCAGCAGCTTGAGTAGTGGTGGAAACACCATATATTTT. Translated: CASSLSSGGNTIYF.

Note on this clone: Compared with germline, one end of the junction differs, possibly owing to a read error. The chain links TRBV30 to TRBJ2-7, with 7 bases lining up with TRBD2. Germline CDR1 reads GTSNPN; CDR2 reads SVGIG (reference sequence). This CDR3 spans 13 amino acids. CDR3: CAWSFSPGGRLDF. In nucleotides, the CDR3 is TGTGCCTGGAGTTTTTCCCCGGGAGGTCGGTTGGACTTC.

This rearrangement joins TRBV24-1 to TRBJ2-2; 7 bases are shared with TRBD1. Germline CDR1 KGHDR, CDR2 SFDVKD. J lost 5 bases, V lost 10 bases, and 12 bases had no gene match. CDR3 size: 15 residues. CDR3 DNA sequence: TGTGCCACGGCAGAGGGGGCAGGGATTACCGGGGAGCTGTTTTTT. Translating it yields CATAEGAGITGELFF.

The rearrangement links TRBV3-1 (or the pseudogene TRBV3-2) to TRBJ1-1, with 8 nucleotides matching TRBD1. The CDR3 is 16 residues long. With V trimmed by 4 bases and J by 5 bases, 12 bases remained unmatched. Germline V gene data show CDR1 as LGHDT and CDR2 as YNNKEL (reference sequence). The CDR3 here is CASSPSYGQGGTEAFF. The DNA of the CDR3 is TGTGCCAGCAGCCCCTCGTACGGACAGGGTGGGACTGAAGCTTTCTTT.

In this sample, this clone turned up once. The CDR3 coding sequence is TGTGCCAGCAGCCGAACCCAGAGGCACACCGGGGAGCTGTTTTTT. This sequence encodes CASSRTQRHTGELFF. This chain connects TRBV5-6 to TRBJ2-2; D is ambiguous. Germline V lookup: CDR1 SGHDT, CDR2 YYEEEE. This CDR3 is 15 amino acids long. Trimming took off 4 bases at V and 3 bases at J, with 13 bases between the two ends.

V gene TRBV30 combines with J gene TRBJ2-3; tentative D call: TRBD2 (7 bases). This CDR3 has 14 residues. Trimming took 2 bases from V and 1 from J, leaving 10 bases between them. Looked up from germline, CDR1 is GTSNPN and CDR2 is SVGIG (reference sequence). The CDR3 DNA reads TGTGCCTGGAGTCGAGGGGGGGGCACAGATACGCAGTATTTT. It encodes CAWSRGGGTDTQYF.

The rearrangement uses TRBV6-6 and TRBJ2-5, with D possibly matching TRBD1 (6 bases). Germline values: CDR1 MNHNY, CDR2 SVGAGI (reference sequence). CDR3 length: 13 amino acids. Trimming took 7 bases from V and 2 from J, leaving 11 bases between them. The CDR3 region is CASNGTPQETQYF. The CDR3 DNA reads TGTGCCAGCAACGGGACACCGCAAGAGACCCAGTACTTC.

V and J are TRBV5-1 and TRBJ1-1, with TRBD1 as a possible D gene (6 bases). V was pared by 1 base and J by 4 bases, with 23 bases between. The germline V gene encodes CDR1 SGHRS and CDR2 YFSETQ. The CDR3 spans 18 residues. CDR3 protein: CASSLYGVSGAEGTEAFF. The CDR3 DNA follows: TGCGCCAGCAGCTTGTATGGAGTGTCAGGGGCCGAGGGCACTGAAGCTTTCTTT.

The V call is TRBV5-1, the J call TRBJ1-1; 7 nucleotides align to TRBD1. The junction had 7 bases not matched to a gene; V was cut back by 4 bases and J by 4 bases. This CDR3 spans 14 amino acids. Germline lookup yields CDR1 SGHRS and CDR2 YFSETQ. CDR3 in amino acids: CASSIDRATTEAFF. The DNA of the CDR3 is TGCGCCAGCAGCATCGACAGGGCTACCACTGAAGCTTTCTTT.

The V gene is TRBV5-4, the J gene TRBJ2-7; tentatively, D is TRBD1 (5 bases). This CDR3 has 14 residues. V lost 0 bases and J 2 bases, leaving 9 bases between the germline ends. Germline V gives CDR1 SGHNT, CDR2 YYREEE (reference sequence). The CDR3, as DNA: TGTGCCAGCAGCTTGGGCCAGGGTGCCTACGAGCAGTACTTC. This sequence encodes CASSLGQGAYEQYF.

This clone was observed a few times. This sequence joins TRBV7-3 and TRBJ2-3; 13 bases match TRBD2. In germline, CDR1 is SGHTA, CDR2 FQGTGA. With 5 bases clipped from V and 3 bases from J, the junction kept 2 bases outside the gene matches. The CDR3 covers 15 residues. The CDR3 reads CASSVGLAGTDTQYF. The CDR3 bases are TGTGCCAGCAGCGTGGGACTAGCGGGGACAGATACGCAGTATTTT.

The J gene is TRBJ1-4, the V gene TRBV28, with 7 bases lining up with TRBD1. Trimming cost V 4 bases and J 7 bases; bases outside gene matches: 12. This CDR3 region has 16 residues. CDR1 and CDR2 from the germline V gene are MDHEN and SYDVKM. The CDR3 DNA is TGTGCCAGCAGTTCTCCCCCGACAGGGATAGGTGAAAAACTGTTTTTT. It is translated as CASSSPPTGIGEKLFF.

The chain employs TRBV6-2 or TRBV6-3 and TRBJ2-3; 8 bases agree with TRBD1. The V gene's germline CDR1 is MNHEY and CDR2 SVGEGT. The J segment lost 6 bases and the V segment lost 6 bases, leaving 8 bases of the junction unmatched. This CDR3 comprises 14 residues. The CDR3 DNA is TGTGCCAGCAGCCGGACAGGGTCCCCGGATACGCAGTATTTT. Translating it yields CASSRTGSPDTQYF.